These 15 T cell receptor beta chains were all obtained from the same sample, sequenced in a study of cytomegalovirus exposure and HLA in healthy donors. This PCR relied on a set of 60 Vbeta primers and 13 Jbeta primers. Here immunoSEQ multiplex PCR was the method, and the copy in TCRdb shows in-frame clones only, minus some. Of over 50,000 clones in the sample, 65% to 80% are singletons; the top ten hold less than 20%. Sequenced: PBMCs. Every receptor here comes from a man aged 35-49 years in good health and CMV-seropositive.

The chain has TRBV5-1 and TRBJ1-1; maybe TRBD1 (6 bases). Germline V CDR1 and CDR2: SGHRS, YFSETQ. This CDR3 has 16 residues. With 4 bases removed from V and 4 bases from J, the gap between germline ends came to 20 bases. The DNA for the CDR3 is TGCGCCAGCAGCCCGGCGGGGGGGCACGGTTTCACTGAAGCTTTCTTT. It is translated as CASSPAGGHGFTEAFF.

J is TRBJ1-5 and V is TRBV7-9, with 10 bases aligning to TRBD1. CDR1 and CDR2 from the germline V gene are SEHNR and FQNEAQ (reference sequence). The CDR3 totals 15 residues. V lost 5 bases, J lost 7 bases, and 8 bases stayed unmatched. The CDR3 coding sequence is TGTGCCAGCAGCCTGACAGGGGGCTTCGGCCAGCCCCAGCATTTT. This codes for CASSLTGGFGQPQHF.

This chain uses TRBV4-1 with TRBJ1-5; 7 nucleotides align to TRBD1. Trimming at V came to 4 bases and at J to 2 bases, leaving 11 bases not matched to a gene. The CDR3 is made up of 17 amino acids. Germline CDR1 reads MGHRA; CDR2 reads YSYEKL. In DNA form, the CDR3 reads TGCGCCAGCAGCCCCTCTAGGGGGCCGAAGGGCAATCAGCCCCAGCATTTT. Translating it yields CASSPSRGPKGNQPQHF.

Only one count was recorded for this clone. The CDR3 here is CASSLGMGGGGTDTQYF. In DNA form, the CDR3 reads TGTGCCAGCAGCTTGGGTATGGGCGGGGGCGGCACAGATACGCAGTATTTT. V and J are TRBV5-4 and TRBJ2-3; maybe TRBD2 (7 bases). Germline CDR1 and CDR2: SGHNT and YYREEE (reference sequence). V lost 0 bases and J 1 base, leaving 15 bases between the germline ends. The CDR3 runs to 17 residues.

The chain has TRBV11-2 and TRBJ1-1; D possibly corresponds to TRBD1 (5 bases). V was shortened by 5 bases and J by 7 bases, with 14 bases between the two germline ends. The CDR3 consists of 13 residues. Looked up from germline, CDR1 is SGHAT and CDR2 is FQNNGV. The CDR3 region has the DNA TGTGCCAGCAGCCGAGACAGAACCAATGAAGCTTTCTTT. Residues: CASSRDRTNEAFF. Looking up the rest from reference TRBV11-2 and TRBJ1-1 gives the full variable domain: EAGVAQSPRYKIIEKRQSVAFWCNPISGHATLYWYQQILGQGPKLLIQFQNNGVVDDSQLPKDRFSAERLKGVDSTLKIQPAKLEDSAVYLCASSRDRTNEAFFGQGTRLTVV.

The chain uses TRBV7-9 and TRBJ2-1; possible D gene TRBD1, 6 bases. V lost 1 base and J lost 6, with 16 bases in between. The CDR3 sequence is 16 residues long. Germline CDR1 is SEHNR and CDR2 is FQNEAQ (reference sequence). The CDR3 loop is CASSLDPWGHINEQFF. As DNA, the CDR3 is TGTGCCAGCAGCTTAGACCCTTGGGGACACATCAATGAGCAGTTCTTC.

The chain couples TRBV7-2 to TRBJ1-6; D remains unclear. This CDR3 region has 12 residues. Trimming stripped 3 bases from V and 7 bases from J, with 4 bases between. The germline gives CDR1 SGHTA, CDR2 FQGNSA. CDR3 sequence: CASSLRNSPLHF. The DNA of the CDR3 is TGTGCCAGCAGCTTGAGGAATTCACCCCTCCACTTT.

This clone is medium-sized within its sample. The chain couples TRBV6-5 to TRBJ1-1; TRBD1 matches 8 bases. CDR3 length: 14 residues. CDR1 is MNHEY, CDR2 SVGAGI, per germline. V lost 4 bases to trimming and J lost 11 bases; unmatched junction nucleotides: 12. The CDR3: CASSFGTQGADAFF. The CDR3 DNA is TGTGCCAGCAGTTTCGGGACCCAGGGGGCGGACGCTTTCTTT.

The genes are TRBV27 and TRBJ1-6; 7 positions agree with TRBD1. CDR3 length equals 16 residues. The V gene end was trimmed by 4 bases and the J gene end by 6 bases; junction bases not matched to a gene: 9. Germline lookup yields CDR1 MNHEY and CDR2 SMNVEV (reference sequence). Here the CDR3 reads CASSSSTGNSNSPLHF. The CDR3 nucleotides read TGTGCCAGCAGTTCATCGACAGGGAATAGTAATTCACCCCTCCACTTT.

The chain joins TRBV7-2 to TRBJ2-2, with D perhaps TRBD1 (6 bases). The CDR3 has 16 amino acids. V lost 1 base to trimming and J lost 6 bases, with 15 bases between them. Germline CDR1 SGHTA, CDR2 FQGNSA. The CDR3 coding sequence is TGTGCCAGCAGCTTAGTGGGCAGGGGTTCGTCCGGGGAGCTGTTTTTT. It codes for CASSLVGRGSSGELFF.

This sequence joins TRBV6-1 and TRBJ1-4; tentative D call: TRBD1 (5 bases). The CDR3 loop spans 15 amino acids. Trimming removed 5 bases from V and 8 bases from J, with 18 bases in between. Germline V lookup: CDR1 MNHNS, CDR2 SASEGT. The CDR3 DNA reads TGTGCCAGCAGTTGGAGCGGGCAGGGAGAAGAAAAACTGTTTTTT. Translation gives CASSWSGQGEEKLFF.

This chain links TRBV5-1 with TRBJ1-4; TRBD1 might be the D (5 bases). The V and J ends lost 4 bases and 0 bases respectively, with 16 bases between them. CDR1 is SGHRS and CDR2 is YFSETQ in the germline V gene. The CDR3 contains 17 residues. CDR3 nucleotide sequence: TGCGCCAGCAGCCCTGGGTGGGGGGATGCAACTAATGAAAAACTGTTTTTT. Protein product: CASSPGWGDATNEKLFF.

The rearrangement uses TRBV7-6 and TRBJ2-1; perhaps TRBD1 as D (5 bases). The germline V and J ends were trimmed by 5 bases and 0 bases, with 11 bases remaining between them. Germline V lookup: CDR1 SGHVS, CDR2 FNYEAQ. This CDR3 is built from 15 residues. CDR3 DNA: TGTGCCAGCAGCCCCCGACAGAGCTCCTACAATGAGCAGTTCTTC. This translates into CASSPRQSSYNEQFF.

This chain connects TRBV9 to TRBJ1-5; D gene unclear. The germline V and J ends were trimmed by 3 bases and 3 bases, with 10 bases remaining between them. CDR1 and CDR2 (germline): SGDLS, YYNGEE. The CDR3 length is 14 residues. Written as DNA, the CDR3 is TGTGCCAGCAGCGGACGGGGAGACAATCAGCCCCAGCATTTT. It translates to CASSGRGDNQPQHF.

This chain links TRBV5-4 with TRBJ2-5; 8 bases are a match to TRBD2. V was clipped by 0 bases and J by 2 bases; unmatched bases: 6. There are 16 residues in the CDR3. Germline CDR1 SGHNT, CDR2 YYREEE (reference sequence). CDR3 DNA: TGTGCCAGCAGCTTGGGCCCGGGAGGGCGACAAGAGACCCAGTACTTC. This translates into CASSLGPGGRQETQYF.